This TCR beta chain was found in a study of blood T cell repertoires in COVID-19. Study information: COVID-19 samples collected from the United States, Italy and Spain covered acute and convalescent phases. Sample material is recorded as cDNA or gDNA derived from T cells, B-cell-depleted T cells, or PBMCs.

Germline CDR1 is LGHDT and CDR2 is YNNKEL (reference sequence). Trimming removed 4 bases at V and 8 bases at J, with 6 bases between. This CDR3 spans 12 amino acids. This clone appeared once. As originally analysed: Estimates of nucleated cell counts were drawn from the amplification of reference gene primers. Profiled with immunoSEQ multiplex PCR; TCRdb holds only in-frame clones, not every one. V, J and clone size were drawn from that table, and D and trimming were deduced from the DNA. The table lists about 58,000 clones, around 83% of them singletons. The receptor was isolated from a human donor in a cohort sampled during active COVID-19. The sequencing input was peripheral blood. The chain combines TRBV3-1 (or the pseudogene TRBV3-2) with TRBJ1-6; D is possibly TRBD1 (5 bases). The CDR3 coding sequence is TGTGCCAGCAGCCCGGGGGATTCACCCCTCCACTTT. This encodes CASSPGDSPLHF.